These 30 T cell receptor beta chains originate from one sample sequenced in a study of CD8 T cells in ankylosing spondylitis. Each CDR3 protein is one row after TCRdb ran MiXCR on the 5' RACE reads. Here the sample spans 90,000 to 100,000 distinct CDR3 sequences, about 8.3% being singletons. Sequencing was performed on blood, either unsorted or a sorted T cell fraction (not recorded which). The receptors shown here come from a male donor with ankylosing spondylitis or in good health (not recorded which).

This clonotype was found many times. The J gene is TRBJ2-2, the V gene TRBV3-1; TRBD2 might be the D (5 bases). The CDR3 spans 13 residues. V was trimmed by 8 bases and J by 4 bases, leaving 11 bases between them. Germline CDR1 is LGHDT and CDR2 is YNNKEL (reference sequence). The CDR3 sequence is CASGRVSTGELFF. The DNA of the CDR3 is TGTGCCAGCGGGAGAGTTTCCACCGGGGAGCTGTTTTTT.

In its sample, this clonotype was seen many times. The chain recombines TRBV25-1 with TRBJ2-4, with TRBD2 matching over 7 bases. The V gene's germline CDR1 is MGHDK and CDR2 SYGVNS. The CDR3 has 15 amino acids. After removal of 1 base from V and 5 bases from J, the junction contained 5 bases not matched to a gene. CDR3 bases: TGTGCCAGCAGTGAATTTGCGGGGGTGGAAAACATTCAGTACTTC. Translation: CASSEFAGVENIQYF.

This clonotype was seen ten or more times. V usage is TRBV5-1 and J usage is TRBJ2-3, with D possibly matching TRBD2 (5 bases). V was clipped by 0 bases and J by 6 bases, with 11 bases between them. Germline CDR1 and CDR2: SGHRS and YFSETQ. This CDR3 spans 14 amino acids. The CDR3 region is CASSLGGRLDTQYF. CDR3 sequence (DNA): TGCGCCAGCAGCTTGGGAGGGCGCTTGGATACGCAGTATTTT.

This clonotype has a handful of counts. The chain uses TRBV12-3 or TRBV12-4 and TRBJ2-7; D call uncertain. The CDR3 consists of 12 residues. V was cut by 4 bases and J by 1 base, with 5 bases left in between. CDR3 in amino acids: CASSYVSYEQYF. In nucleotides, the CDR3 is TGTGCCAGCAGTTACGTGTCCTACGAGCAGTACTTC.

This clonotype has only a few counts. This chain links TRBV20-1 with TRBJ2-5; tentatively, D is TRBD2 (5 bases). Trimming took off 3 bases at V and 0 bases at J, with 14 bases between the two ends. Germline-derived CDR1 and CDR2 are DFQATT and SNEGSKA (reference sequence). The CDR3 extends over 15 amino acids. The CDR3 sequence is CSARKGTGYQETQYF. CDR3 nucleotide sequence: TGCAGTGCTAGGAAGGGCACGGGGTACCAAGAGACCCAGTACTTC.

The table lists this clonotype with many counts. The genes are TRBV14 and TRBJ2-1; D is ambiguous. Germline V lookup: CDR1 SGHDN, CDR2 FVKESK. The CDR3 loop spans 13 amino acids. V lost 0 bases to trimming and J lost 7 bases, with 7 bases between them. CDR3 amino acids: CASSQDRQNEQFF. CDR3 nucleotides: TGTGCCAGCAGCCAAGACCGTCAAAATGAGCAGTTCTTC.

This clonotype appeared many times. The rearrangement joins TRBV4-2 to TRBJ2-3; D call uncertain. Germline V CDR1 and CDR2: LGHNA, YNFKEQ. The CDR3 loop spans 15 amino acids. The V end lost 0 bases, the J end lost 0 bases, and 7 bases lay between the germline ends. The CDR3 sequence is CASSQDIGSTDTQYF. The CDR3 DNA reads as TGTGCCAGCAGCCAAGATATCGGGAGCACAGATACGCAGTATTTT.

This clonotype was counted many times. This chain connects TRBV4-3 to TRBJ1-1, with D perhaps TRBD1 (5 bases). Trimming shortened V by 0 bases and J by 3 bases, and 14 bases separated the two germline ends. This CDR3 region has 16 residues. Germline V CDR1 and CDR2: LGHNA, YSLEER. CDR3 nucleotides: TGCGCCAGCAGCCAAGAAGCAGGGCTGGTCTACACTGAAGCTTTCTTT. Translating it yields CASSQEAGLVYTEAFF.

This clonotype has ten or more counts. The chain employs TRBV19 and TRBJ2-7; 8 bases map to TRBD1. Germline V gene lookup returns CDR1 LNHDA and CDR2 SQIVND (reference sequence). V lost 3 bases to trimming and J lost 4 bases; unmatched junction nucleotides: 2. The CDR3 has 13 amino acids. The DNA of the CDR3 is TGTGCCAGTAGTATGGGACAGGTATACGAGCAGTACTTC. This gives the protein CASSMGQVYEQYF.

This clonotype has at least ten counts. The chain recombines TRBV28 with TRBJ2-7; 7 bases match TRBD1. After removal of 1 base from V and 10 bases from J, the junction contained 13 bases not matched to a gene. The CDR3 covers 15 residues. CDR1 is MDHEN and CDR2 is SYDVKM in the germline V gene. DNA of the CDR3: TGTGCCAGCAGTTTATTACGGACAGGACGGTTCACTCAGTACTTC. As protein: CASSLLRTGRFTQYF.

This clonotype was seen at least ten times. CDR3: CSAGDKEQYF. In nucleotides, the CDR3 is TGCAGTGCCGGGGACAAAGAGCAGTACTTC. The chain recombines TRBV20-1 with TRBJ2-7; tentatively, D is TRBD1 (6 bases). In germline, CDR1 is DFQATT, CDR2 SNEGSKA (reference sequence). CDR3 length: 10 amino acids. V lost 6 bases, J lost 7 bases, and 10 bases lay in between.

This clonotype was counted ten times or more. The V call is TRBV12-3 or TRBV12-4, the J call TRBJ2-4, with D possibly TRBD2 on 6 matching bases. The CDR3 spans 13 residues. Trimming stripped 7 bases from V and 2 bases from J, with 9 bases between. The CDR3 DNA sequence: TGTGCCAGCACCGGGAGCTCCAAAAACATTCAGTACTTC. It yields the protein CASTGSSKNIQYF.

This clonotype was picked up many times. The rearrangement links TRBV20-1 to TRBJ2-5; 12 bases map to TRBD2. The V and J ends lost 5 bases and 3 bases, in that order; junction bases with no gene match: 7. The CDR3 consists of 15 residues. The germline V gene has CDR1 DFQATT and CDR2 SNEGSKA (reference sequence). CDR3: CSALPGLAGEETQYF. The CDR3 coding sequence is TGCAGTGCTTTGCCGGGACTAGCGGGTGAAGAGACCCAGTACTTC.

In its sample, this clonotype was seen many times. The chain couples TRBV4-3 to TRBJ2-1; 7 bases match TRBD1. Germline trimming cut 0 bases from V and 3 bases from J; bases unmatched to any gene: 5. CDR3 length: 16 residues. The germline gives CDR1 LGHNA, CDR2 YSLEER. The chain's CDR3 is CASSQDPGQLYNEQFF. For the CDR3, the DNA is TGCGCCAGCAGCCAAGATCCGGGACAGCTCTACAATGAGCAGTTCTTC.

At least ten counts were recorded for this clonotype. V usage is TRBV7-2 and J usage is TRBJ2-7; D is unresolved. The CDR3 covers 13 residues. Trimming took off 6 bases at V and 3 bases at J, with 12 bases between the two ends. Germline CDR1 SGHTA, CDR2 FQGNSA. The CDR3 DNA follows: TGTGCCAGCAGGTCCCTCCCCAGCTACGAGCAGTACTTC. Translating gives CASRSLPSYEQYF.

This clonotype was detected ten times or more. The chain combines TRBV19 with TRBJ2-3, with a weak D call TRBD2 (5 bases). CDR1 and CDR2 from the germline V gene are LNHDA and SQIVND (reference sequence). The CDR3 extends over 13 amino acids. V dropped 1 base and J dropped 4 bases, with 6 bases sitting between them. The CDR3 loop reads CASSIGESDTQYF. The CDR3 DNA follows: TGTGCCAGTAGTATAGGGGAGTCAGATACGCAGTATTTT. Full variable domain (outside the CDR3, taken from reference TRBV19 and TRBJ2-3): DGGITQSPKYLFRKEGQNVTLSCEQNLNHDAMYWYRQDPGQGLRLIYYSQIVNDFQKGDIAEGYSVSREKKESFPLTVTSAQKNPTAFYLCASSIGESDTQYFGPGTRLTVL.

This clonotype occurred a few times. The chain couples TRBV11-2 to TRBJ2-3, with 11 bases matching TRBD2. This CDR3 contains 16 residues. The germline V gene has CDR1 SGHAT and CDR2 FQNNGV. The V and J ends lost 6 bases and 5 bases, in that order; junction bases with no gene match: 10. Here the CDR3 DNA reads TGTGCCAGCAGTGGGGGACTAGCGGTTCGTATAGATACGCAGTATTTT. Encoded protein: CASSGGLAVRIDTQYF. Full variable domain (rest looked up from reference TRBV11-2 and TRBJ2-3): EAGVAQSPRYKIIEKRQSVAFWCNPISGHATLYWYQQILGQGPKLLIQFQNNGVVDDSQLPKDRFSAERLKGVDSTLKIQPAKLEDSAVYLCASSGGLAVRIDTQYFGPGTRLTVL.

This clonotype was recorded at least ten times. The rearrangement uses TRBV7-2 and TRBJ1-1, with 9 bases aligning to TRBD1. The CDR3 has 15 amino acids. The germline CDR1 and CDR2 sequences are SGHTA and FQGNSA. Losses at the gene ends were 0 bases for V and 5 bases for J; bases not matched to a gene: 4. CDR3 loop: CASSLAGTGWTEAFF. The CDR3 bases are TGTGCCAGCAGCTTAGCGGGGACAGGGTGGACTGAAGCTTTCTTT.

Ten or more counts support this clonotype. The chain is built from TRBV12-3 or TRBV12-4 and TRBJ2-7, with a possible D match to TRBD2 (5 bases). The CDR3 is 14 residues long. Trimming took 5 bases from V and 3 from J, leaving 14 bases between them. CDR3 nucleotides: TGTGCCAGCAGTATTAGTAGGAGGATCTACGAGCAGTACTTC. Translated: CASSISRRIYEQYF.

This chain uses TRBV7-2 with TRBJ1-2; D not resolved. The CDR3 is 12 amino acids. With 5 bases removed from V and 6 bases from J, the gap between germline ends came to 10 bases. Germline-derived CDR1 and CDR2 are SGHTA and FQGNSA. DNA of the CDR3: TGTGCCAGCAGCCCCGGTTCCGATGGCTACACCTTC. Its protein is CASSPGSDGYTF.

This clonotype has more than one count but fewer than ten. The CDR3 loop reads CASSLDWASGGPRSYNEQFF. CDR3 bases: TGTGCCAGCAGCTTAGATTGGGCTAGCGGGGGACCTCGCTCCTACAATGAGCAGTTCTTC. V usage is TRBV11-2 and J usage is TRBJ2-1; 10 nucleotides agree with TRBD2. The V and J ends lost 0 bases and 0 bases, in that order; junction bases with no gene match: 11. Germline V gives CDR1 SGHAT, CDR2 FQNNGV. This CDR3 comprises 20 residues.

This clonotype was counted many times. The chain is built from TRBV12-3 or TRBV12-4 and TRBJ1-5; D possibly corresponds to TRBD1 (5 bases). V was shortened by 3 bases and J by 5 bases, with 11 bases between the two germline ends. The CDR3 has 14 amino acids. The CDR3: CASSFAGGDQPQHF. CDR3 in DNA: TGTGCCAGCAGTTTTGCGGGGGGTGATCAGCCCCAGCATTTT.

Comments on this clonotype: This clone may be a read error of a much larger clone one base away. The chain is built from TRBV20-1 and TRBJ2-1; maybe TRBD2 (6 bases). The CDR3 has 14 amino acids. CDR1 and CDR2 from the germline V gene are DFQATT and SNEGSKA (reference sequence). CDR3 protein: CSASLAGTYNELFF. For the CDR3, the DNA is TGCAGTGCTTCCCTCGCGGGAACCTACAATGAGCTGTTCTTC.

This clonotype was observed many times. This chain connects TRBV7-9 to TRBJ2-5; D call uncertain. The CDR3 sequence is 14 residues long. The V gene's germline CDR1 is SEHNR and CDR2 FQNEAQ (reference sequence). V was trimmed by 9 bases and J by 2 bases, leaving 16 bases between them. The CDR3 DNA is TGTGCCAGTAGCCCCCCGGCTAGACAAGAGACCCAGTACTTC. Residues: CASSPPARQETQYF.

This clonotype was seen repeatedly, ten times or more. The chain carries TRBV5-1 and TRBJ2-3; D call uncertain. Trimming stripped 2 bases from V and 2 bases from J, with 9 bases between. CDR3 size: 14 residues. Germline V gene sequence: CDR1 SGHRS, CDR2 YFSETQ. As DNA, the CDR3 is TGCGCCAGCAGCTTCGGACCCAACACAGATACGCAGTATTTT. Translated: CASSFGPNTDTQYF.

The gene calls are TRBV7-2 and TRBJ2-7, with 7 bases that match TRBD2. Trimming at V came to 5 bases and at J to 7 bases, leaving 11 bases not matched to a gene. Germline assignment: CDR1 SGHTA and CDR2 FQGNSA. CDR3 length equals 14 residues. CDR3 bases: TGTGCCAGCAGCCGGAGGGGACTACGGGTAGAGCAGTACTTC. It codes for CASSRRGLRVEQYF.

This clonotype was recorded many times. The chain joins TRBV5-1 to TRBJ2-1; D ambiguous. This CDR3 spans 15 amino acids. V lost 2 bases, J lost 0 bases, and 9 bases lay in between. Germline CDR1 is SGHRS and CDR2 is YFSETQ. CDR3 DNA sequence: TGCGCCAGCAGCTTCTACCTTAGCTCCTACAATGAGCAGTTCTTC. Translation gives CASSFYLSSYNEQFF.

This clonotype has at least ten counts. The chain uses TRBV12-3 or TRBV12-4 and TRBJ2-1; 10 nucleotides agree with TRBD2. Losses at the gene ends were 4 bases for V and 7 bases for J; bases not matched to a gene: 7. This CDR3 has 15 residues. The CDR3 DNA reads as TGTGCCAGCAGTTCAGCGGGAGGGCCAAGGAATGAGCAGTTCTTC. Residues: CASSSAGGPRNEQFF.

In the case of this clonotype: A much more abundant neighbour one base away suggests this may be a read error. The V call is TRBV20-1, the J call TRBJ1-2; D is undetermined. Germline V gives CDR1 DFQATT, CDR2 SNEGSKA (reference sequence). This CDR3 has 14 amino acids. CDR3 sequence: CSASPRVPGYDYTF. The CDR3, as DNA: TGCAGTGCTAGCCCGCGGGTTCCCGGGTATGACTACACCTTC.

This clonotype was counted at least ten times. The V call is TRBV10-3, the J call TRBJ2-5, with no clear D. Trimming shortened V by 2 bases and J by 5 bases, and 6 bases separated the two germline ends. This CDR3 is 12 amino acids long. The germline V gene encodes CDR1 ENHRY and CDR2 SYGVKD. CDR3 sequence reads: CAISEKKETQYF. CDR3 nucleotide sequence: TGTGCCATCAGTGAGAAGAAGGAGACCCAGTACTTC.